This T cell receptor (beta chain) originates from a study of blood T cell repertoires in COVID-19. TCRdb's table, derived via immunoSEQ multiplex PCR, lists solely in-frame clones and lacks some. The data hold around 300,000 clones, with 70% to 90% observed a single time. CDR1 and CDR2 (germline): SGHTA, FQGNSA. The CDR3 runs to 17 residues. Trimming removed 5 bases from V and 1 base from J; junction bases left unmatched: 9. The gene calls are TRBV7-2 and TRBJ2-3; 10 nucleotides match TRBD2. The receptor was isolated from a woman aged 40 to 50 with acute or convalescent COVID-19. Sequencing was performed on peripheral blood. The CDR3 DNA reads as TGTGCCAGCAGCCCGGCCCCCCTAGCGGGGGGCACAGATACGCAGTATTTT. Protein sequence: CASSPAPLAGGTDTQYF.